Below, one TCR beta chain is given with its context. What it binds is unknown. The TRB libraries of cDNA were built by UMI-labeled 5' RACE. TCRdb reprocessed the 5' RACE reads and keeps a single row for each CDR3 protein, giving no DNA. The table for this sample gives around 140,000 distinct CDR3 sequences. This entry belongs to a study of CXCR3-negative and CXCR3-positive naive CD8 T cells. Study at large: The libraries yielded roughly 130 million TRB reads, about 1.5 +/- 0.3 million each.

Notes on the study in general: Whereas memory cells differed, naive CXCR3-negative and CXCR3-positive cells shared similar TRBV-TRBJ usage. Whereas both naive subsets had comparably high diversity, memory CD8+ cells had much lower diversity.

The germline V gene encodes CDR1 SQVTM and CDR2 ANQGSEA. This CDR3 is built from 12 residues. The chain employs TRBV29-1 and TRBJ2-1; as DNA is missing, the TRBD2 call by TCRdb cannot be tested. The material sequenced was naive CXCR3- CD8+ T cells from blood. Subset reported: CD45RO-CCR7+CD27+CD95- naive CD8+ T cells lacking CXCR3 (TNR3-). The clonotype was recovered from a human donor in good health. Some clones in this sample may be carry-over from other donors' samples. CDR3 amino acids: CSVERTSYEQFF.